The source of this T cell receptor beta chain is a study of prognosis after radiotherapy for stage I lung cancer. Study-wide context: The patient group consisted of over 10 men and roughly 6 women whose ages spanned 53 to 84, median about 74 years.

The CDR3 sequence is 16 residues long. CDR1 and CDR2 (germline): SGHTA, FQGNSA. The genomic DNA TCR beta CDR3 region underwent two rounds of multiplex PCR. For every TRBV and TRBJ gene, a specific primer was used in first-round PCR. MiXCR was run by TCRdb on the multiplex PCR reads, yielding one entry per CDR3 protein. The table lists more than 10,000 distinct CDR3 sequences, under 45% of them singletons. Peripheral blood, in roughly 6-milliliter volumes, was drawn at each of two time points. Broader study findings: Unique TCR clone counts dropped after stereotactic body radiation therapy, from a median of about 10,000 to 6,900.

Remarks on this clonotype: Its antigen remains unknown. At one end the junction does not follow the germline gene, possibly because of a read error.

This material consisted of PBMCs, taken before or after stereotactic body radiation therapy (not recorded which). The TCR comes from a donor aged 50 or older with non-small cell lung cancer. The V gene is TRBV7-2, the J gene TRBJ2-6; 7 bases match TRBD2. The chain's CDR3 is CAGSERAGPGANVLTF. CDR3 coding DNA: TGTGCCGGCAGCGAAAGAGCGGGGCCTGGGGCCAACGTCCTGACTTTC.